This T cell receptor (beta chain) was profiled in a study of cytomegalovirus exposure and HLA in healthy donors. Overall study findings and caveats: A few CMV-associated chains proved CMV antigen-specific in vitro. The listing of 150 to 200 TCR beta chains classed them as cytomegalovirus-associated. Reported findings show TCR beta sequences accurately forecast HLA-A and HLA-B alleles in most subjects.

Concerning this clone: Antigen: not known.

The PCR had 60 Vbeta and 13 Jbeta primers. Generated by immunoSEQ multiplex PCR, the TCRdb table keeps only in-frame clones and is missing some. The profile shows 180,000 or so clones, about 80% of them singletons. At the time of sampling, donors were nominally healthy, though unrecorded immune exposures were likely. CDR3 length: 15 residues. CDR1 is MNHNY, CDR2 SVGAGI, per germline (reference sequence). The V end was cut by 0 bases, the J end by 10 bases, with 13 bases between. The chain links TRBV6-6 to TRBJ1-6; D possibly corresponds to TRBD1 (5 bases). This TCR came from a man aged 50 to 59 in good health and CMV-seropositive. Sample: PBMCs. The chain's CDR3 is CASSYSIQAISPLHF. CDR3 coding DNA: TGTGCCAGCAGTTACTCTATACAGGCTATATCACCCCTCCACTTT.